This T cell receptor (beta chain) was identified during a study of long-term antiretroviral therapy in people with HIV. Study-level results: Repertoires in HIV (unlike those of controls) had narrower CDR3 length ranges. Pre-ART expanded clones dominated the repertoire at every time point.

The run of the v3.0 immunoSEQ assay was at survey level. Sequencing aimed to cover roughly 35,000-50,000 T-cell genomes per sample. Here immunoSEQ multiplex PCR was the method, and the copy in TCRdb shows in-frame clones only, minus some. The table lists tens of thousands of clones, approximately 95% of them singletons. Per individual, the PBMC samples numbered at least one pre-ART and at least two post-ART. The CDR3 has 13 residues. Trimming shortened V by 2 bases and J by 2 bases, and 10 bases separated the two germline ends. Germline V gene lookup returns CDR1 GTSNPN and CDR2 SVGIG (reference sequence). On this clone itself: The antigen remains undetermined.

This chain links TRBV30 with TRBJ2-7, with a possible D match to TRBD1 (5 bases). The receptor was isolated from a young man with HIV. This material consisted of unsorted PBMCs, taken 5.3 years after starting antiretroviral therapy. This CDR3 is CAWSTDRPYEQYF. DNA for the CDR3: TGTGCCTGGAGTACCGACAGACCCTACGAGCAGTACTTC.